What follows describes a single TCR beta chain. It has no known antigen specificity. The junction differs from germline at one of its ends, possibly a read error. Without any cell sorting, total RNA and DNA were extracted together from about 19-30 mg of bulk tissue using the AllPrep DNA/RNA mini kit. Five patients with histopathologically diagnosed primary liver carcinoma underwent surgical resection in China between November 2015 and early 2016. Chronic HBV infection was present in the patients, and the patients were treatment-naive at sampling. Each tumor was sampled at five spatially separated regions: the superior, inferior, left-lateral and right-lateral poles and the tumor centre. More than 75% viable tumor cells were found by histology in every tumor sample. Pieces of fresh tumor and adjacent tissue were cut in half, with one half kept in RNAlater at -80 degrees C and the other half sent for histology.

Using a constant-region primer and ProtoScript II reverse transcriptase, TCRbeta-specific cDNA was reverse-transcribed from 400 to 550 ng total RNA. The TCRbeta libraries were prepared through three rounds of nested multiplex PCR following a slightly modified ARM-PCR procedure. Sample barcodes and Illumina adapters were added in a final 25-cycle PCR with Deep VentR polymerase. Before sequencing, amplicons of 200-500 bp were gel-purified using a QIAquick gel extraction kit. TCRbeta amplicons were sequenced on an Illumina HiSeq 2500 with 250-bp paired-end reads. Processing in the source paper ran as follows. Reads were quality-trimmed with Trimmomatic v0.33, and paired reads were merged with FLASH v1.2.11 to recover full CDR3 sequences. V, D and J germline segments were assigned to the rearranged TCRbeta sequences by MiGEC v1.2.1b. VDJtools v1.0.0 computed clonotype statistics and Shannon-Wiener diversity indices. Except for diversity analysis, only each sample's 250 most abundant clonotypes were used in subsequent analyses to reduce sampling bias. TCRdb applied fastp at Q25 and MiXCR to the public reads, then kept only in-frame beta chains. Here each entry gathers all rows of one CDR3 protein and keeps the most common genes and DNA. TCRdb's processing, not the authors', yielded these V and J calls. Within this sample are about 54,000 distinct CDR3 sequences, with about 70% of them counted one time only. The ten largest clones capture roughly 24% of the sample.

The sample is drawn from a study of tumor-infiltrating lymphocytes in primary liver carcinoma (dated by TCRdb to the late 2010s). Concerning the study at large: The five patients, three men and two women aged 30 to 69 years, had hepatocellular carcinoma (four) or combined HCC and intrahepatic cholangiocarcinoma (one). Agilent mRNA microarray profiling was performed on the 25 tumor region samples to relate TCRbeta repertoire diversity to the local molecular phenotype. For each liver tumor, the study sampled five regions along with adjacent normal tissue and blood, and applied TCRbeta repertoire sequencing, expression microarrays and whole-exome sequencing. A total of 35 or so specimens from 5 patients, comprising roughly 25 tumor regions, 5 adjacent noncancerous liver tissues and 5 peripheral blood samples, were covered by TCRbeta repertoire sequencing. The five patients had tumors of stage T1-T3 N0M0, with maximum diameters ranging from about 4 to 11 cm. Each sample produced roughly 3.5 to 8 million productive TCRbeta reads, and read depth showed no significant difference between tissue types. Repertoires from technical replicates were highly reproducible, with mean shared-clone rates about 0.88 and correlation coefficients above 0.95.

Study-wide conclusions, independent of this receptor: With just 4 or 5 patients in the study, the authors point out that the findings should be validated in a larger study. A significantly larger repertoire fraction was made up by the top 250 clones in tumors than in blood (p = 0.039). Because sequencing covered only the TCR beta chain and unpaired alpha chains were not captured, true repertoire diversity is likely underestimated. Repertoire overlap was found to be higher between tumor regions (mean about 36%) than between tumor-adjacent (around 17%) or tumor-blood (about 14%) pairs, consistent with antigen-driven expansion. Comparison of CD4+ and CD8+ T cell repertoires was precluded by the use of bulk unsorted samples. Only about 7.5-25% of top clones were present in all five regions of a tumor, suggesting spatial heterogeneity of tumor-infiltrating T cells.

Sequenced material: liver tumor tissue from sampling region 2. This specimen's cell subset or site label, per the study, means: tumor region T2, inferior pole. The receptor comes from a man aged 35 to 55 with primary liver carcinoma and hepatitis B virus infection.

The CDR3 reads as follows: CASSVVSANTGKLFF. The sequence in DNA is TGTGCCAGCAGCGTGGTGTCCGCGAACACCGGGAAGCTGTTCTTT. The chain is assembled from TRBV11-1 and TRBJ2-2; tentative D gene TRBD2, with 5 bases matching. Including the terminal cysteine and phenylalanine, the CDR3 comprises 15 residues. The DNA shown is the 45-base CDR3, in frame from base 1. In the germline V gene (reference sequence), CDR1 corresponds to SGHAT and CDR2 to FQDESV.